These 27 T cell receptor beta chains share one sample of origin, sequenced in a study of control samples from healthy donors and cancer patients. Measured with immunoSEQ multiplex PCR; TCRdb has only the in-frame clones, and not every one. The repertoire holds 100,000 to 150,000 clones, with about 87% as singletons. Sequenced sample: blood. These receptors were collected from a man in his 60s in good health.

The chain carries TRBV10-2 and TRBJ1-1; D is uncertain. V shed 2 bases and J shed 0 bases, with 7 bases lying between them. Germline loops: CDR1 WSHSY, CDR2 SAAADI. The CDR3 consists of 14 residues. CDR3 nucleotides: TGCGCCAGCAGTGAGATACAGCTGAACACTGAAGCTTTCTTT. Its translation is CASSEIQLNTEAFF.

The chain carries TRBV10-1 and TRBJ2-5, with D uncertain. V dropped 1 base and J dropped 2 bases, with 5 bases sitting between them. The CDR3 is 13 amino acids. The germline V gene encodes CDR1 WNHNN and CDR2 SYGVQD (reference sequence). CDR3 sequence: CASSECRQETQYF. In DNA form, the CDR3 reads TGCGCCAGCAGTGAGTGTAGGCAAGAGACCCAGTACTTC.

This chain connects TRBV7-8 to TRBJ1-6; 10 positions agree with TRBD1. The CDR3 consists of 16 residues. In germline, CDR1 is SGHVS, CDR2 FQNEAQ. J was trimmed by 7 bases and V by 4 bases; bases with no gene match: 7. The CDR3 protein is CASSSGQGQENSPLHF. Here the CDR3 DNA reads TGTGCCAGCAGCTCGGGACAGGGGCAGGAAAATTCACCCCTCCACTTT.

The rearrangement joins TRBV6-6 to TRBJ2-1; 7 bases agree with TRBD1. This CDR3 region has 14 residues. Germline V CDR1 and CDR2: MNHNY, SVGAGI (reference sequence). V trimming: 6 bases; J trimming: 7 bases; junction bases outside the gene matches: 9. The CDR3 region is CASRNGQARNEQFF. DNA for the CDR3: TGTGCCAGCAGGAACGGACAGGCCCGTAATGAGCAGTTCTTC.

The chain uses TRBV11-1 and TRBJ2-7; 11 bases agree with TRBD2. This CDR3 spans 15 amino acids. Trimming took 5 bases from V and 1 from J; bases not matched to a gene: 4. CDR1 SGHAT and CDR2 FQDESV come from the germline V gene (reference sequence). CDR3 in amino acids: CASSPSGGFSYEQYF. The CDR3 DNA is TGTGCCAGCAGCCCTAGCGGGGGGTTTTCCTACGAGCAGTACTTC.

V usage is TRBV3-1 (or the pseudogene TRBV3-2) and J usage is TRBJ2-2, with D hard to call. V was trimmed by 4 bases and J by 0 bases, leaving 9 bases between them. The CDR3 spans 15 residues. The germline V gene encodes CDR1 LGHDT and CDR2 YNNKEL (reference sequence). CDR3 bases: TGTGCCAGCAGCCTCGGCCTAACGAACACCGGGGAGCTGTTTTTT. This translates into CASSLGLTNTGELFF.

The chain has TRBV24-1 and TRBJ1-1, with a tentative D call TRBD1 (6 bases). This CDR3 region has 13 residues. Trimming left V 5 bases short and J 4 bases short, with 10 bases between. CDR1 is KGHDR, CDR2 SFDVKD, per germline. The CDR3 coding sequence is TGTGCCACCAGTGCACAGGGTGGCACTGAAGCTTTCTTT. Translation gives CATSAQGGTEAFF.

This clone came up once. The gene calls are TRBV24-1 and TRBJ1-1, with TRBD1 matching 10 bases. Looked up from germline, CDR1 is KGHDR and CDR2 is SFDVKD. The CDR3 runs 13 residues. V lost 7 bases to trimming and J lost 4 bases; unmatched junction nucleotides: 2. The CDR3 DNA sequence: TGTGCCACCAGCCGGACAGGGGGCACTGAAGCTTTCTTT. Translating gives CATSRTGGTEAFF.

This chain links TRBV27 with TRBJ1-6; 7 nucleotides agree with TRBD1. In germline, CDR1 is MNHEY, CDR2 SMNVEV (reference sequence). The J segment lost 7 bases and the V segment lost 6 bases, leaving 12 bases of the junction unmatched. The CDR3 extends over 16 amino acids. CDR3 nucleotide sequence: TGTGCCAGCAGATTGGGGAAGGGGGCTTGGAATTCACCCCTCCACTTT. Translating gives CASRLGKGAWNSPLHF.

The CDR3 sequence is CASSLDRGDTGELFF. The CDR3 DNA reads TGCGCCAGCAGCCTGGACAGGGGCGACACCGGGGAGCTGTTTTTT. This chain uses TRBV5-1 with TRBJ2-2, with 9 bases that match TRBD1. J lost 3 bases, V lost 4 bases, and 4 bases had no gene match. CDR1 is SGHRS, CDR2 YFSETQ, per germline. This CDR3 comprises 15 residues.

The chain recombines TRBV19 with TRBJ2-3; D possibly corresponds to TRBD2 (6 bases). With 1 base removed from V and 14 bases from J, the gap between germline ends came to 13 bases. Germline V gene data show CDR1 as LNHDA and CDR2 as SQIVND (reference sequence). This CDR3 is 12 amino acids long. CDR3 region: CASSIGLGGPYF. The CDR3 DNA reads TGTGCCAGTAGTATAGGACTAGGAGGTCCGTATTTT.

The chain is built from TRBV25-1 and TRBJ1-2, with D tentatively TRBD1 (5 bases). The CDR3 extends over 11 amino acids. From germline, CDR1 is MGHDK and CDR2 SYGVNS. V gave up 11 bases and J gave up 4 bases, with 11 bases separating them. As DNA, the CDR3 is TGTGCCCCACGGGGGGGCTATGGCTACACCTTC. Its translation is CAPRGGYGYTF.

The CDR3 loop reads CASSLGNYGYTF. CDR3 DNA sequence: TGTGCCAGCAGTTTGGGGAACTATGGCTACACCTTC. V gene TRBV28 combines with J gene TRBJ1-2; D gene ambiguous. CDR1 is MDHEN, CDR2 SYDVKM, per germline. Trimming cost V 3 bases and J 2 bases, with 4 bases left between them. CDR3 length equals 12 residues.

The chain has TRBV6-5 and TRBJ1-5; perhaps TRBD1 as D (5 bases). Germline CDR1 is MNHEY and CDR2 is SVGAGI. The length of the CDR3 is 14 residues. V gave up 8 bases and J gave up 4 bases, with 15 bases separating them. DNA of the CDR3: TGTGCCAGCGTTCCACGGACAACTAATCAGCCCCAGCATTTT. Translation gives CASVPRTTNQPQHF.

This sequence joins TRBV30 and TRBJ1-2; D remains unclear. The V gene lost 2 bases and the J gene lost 4 bases, with 20 bases spanning the gap. The CDR3 sequence is 16 residues long. Germline-derived CDR1 and CDR2 are GTSNPN and SVGIG (reference sequence). The CDR3 DNA reads TGTGCCTGGAGTAATTCCCAGGTTGAACTCGGCTATGGCTACACCTTC. The encoded protein is CAWSNSQVELGYGYTF.

The V and J genes are TRBV7-9 and TRBJ1-5; tentative D call: TRBD1 (6 bases). V lost 4 bases and J 6 bases, leaving 10 bases between the germline ends. This CDR3 is 13 amino acids long. Germline V CDR1 and CDR2: SEHNR, FQNEAQ (reference sequence). The CDR3 protein is CASSSTGTQPQHF. In DNA form, the CDR3 reads TGTGCCAGCAGCTCCACAGGGACTCAGCCCCAGCATTTT.

The genes are TRBV30 and TRBJ1-2, with 8 bases lining up with TRBD1. The V gene's germline CDR1 is GTSNPN and CDR2 SVGIG (reference sequence). The V segment lost 1 base and the J segment 2 bases; nucleotides outside the gene matches: 9. The CDR3 contains 16 residues. The CDR3 sequence is CAWSAINRGGNYGYTF. CDR3 nucleotide sequence: TGTGCCTGGAGTGCCATCAACAGGGGGGGGAACTATGGCTACACCTTC.

V gene TRBV6-5 combines with J gene TRBJ1-1; D gene unclear. Between the trimmed V and J ends, which lost 0 bases and 0 bases, there was a span of 8 bases. The CDR3 has 15 residues. Germline loops: CDR1 MNHEY, CDR2 SVGAGI. CDR3 protein: CASSYSGNMNTEAFF. Written as DNA, the CDR3 is TGTGCCAGCAGTTACTCAGGTAACATGAACACTGAAGCTTTCTTT.

This chain uses TRBV7-2 with TRBJ1-2, with D hard to call. The V end lost 1 base, the J end lost 6 bases, and 12 bases lay between the germline ends. This CDR3 has 14 amino acids. Germline CDR1 and CDR2: SGHTA and FQGNSA. The DNA for the CDR3 is TGTGCCAGCAGCTTAGTGGGCAGCTCGCATGGCTACACCTTC. Protein: CASSLVGSSHGYTF. The full variable domain, rest sourced from reference TRBV7-2 and TRBJ1-2, is GAGVSQSPSNKVTEKGKDVELRCDPISGHTALYWYRQSLGQGLEFLIYFQGNSAPDKSGLPSDRFSAERTGGSVSTLTIQRTQQEDSAVYLCASSLVGSSHGYTFGSGTRLTVV.

The chain recombines TRBV25-1 with TRBJ2-7; TRBD1 matches 7 bases. The ends lost 4 bases at V and 0 bases at J; junction bases unmatched: 9. This CDR3 is 16 amino acids long. CDR1 and CDR2 from the germline V gene are MGHDK and SYGVNS. The CDR3 DNA reads as TGTGCCAGCAGTGTGCAGGGACAGATGTTCTCCTACGAGCAGTACTTC. Its translation is CASSVQGQMFSYEQYF.

The V and J genes are TRBV6-5 and TRBJ1-5; D not resolved. The length of the CDR3 is 15 residues. Germline CDR1 and CDR2: MNHEY and SVGAGI. V was cut by 2 bases and J by 2 bases, with 10 bases left in between. The CDR3 DNA follows: TGTGCCAGCAGTTACAAAAGGGAGGGCAATCAGCCCCAGCATTTT. Its translation is CASSYKREGNQPQHF.

The V gene is TRBV5-1, the J gene TRBJ2-7; a weak D match, TRBD1 (5 bases). The ends were cut back, 3 bases at V and 0 bases at J, with 13 bases in the middle. This CDR3 has 15 residues. The germline gives CDR1 SGHRS, CDR2 YFSETQ. This CDR3 is CASSYEQDSSYEQYF. In nucleotides, the CDR3 is TGCGCCAGCAGCTACGAACAGGATTCCTCCTACGAGCAGTACTTC.

The J gene is TRBJ2-7, the V gene TRBV9, with no clear D. Per the germline V gene, CDR1 is SGDLS and CDR2 is YYNGEE. There are 13 residues in the CDR3. V lost 3 bases, J lost 3 bases, and 10 bases lay in between. CDR3 bases: TGTGCCAGCAGCGGGGCGGATTTCTACGAGCAGTACTTC. Translated, it gives CASSGADFYEQYF.

This clone was counted once. V is TRBV4-2 and J is TRBJ2-2; D is ambiguous. Per the germline V gene, CDR1 is LGHNA and CDR2 is YNFKEQ. CDR3 size: 15 residues. V shed 2 bases and J shed 3 bases, with 10 bases lying between them. DNA for the CDR3: TGTGCCAGCAGCCAACTTGGGGAAGACACCGGGGAGCTGTTTTTT. Translating gives CASSQLGEDTGELFF.

The rearrangement uses TRBV7-2 and TRBJ1-4; D remains ambiguous. Germline CDR1 reads SGHTA; CDR2 reads FQGNSA. The CDR3 has 14 amino acids. The germline V and J ends were trimmed by 6 bases and 7 bases, with 15 bases remaining between them. CDR3 in DNA: TGTGCCAGCAGGTCCGGGAACTGGGGTGAAAAACTGTTTTTT. Translating it yields CASRSGNWGEKLFF.

This rearrangement joins TRBV11-2 to TRBJ2-1; D is uncertain. V was shortened by 1 base and J by 9 bases, with 16 bases between the two germline ends. The germline V gene encodes CDR1 SGHAT and CDR2 FQNNGV. This CDR3 has 15 amino acids. The DNA for the CDR3 is TGTGCCAGCAGCTTAGGTGACCGCGCATATGGTGAGCAGTTCTTC. Its protein is CASSLGDRAYGEQFF.

The rearrangement uses TRBV6-5 and TRBJ1-5; D is unclear. The length of the CDR3 is 15 residues. CDR1 MNHEY and CDR2 SVGAGI come from the germline V gene. Trimming cost V 6 bases and J 1 base, with 13 bases left between them. CDR3 sequence reads: CASREGSPSNQPQHF. CDR3 in DNA: TGTGCCAGCAGGGAGGGATCCCCGAGCAATCAGCCCCAGCATTTT.